This TCR beta chain was obtained from a study of cytomegalovirus exposure and HLA in healthy donors. Study-wide context: Some 77 million unique TCRs from HLA-typed donors were held in an early release of data.

As regards this clone: Its antigen is undetermined.

This PCR relied on a set of 60 Vbeta primers and 13 Jbeta primers. Sequenced by immunoSEQ multiplex PCR; TCRdb stores in-frame clones only, minus some. The sample has around 210,000 clones; around 80% are singletons. Study-level results: Analysis was performed later, and it showed HLA-associated TCR beta chains to be more clonally expanded than equally common others. CMV antigen specificity was confirmed in vitro for a few CMV-associated chains. Reportedly, HLA-A and HLA-B alleles of most subjects were accurately predicted from TCR beta.

Sequenced input: PBMCs. The clonotype was recovered from a boy under 18 in good health and CMV-seronegative.

The CDR3, as DNA: TGTGCCAGCAGCGAGGGACAGGGCTGGGAGACCCAGTACTTC. It codes for CASSEGQGWETQYF. The V and J genes are TRBV11-3 and TRBJ2-5; 9 nucleotides agree with TRBD1. In germline, CDR1 is SGHNT, CDR2 YENEEA. Trimming cost V 5 bases and J 5 bases; bases outside gene matches: 6. The CDR3 spans 14 residues.